Presented here are 18 T cell receptor beta chains from one specimen sequenced in a study of cytomegalovirus exposure and HLA in healthy donors. Vbeta (60) and Jbeta (13) primers were used in the PCR. Profiled with immunoSEQ multiplex PCR; TCRdb holds only in-frame clones, not every one. Among about 190,000 clones listed, under 85% were seen once. Material for sequencing was PBMCs. The receptors were gathered from a woman between 18 and 29 years old in good health and CMV-seronegative.

The rearrangement links TRBV4-1 to TRBJ2-5, with D possibly matching TRBD1 (6 bases). There are 14 residues in the CDR3. Germline CDR1 is MGHRA and CDR2 is YSYEKL. V was cut by 3 bases and J by 4 bases, with 12 bases left in between. CDR3 loop: CASSQDTGRETQYF. CDR3 sequence (DNA): TGCGCCAGCAGCCAGGATACAGGGCGAGAGACCCAGTACTTC.

This clone has only a few counts. The chain couples TRBV6-1 to TRBJ2-7, with D perhaps matching TRBD2 (5 bases). Trimming stripped 7 bases from V and 3 bases from J, with 13 bases between. Germline V gene data show CDR1 as MNHNS and CDR2 as SASEGT. This CDR3 spans 13 amino acids. CDR3 amino acids: CASTVQRFYEQYF. CDR3 nucleotide sequence: TGTGCCAGCACAGTCCAGCGGTTCTACGAGCAGTACTTC.

The chain employs TRBV28 and TRBJ2-3; 7 bases align to TRBD1. Germline V lookup: CDR1 MDHEN, CDR2 SYDVKM. This CDR3 is 19 amino acids long. V was clipped by 1 base and J by 0 bases; unmatched bases: 13. The CDR3 loop reads CASSLLTEAGTDSTDTQYF. For the CDR3, the DNA is TGTGCCAGCAGTTTATTGACAGAAGCCGGGACAGACAGCACAGATACGCAGTATTTT.

This clone was detected only once. The V call is TRBV7-7, the J call TRBJ2-3, with 11 bases lining up with TRBD2. Germline-derived CDR1 and CDR2 are SSHAT and FNYEAQ (reference sequence). This CDR3 comprises 16 residues. The junction had 8 bases not matched to a gene; V was cut back by 4 bases and J by 5 bases. This chain's CDR3 is CASSSLAGDVLDTQYF. The CDR3 coding sequence is TGTGCCAGCAGCTCACTAGCGGGGGATGTCTTAGATACGCAGTATTTT.

The chain is built from TRBV30 and TRBJ1-2; D remains unclear. V lost 3 bases to trimming and J lost 7 bases, with 18 bases between them. The germline V gene has CDR1 GTSNPN and CDR2 SVGIG (reference sequence). This CDR3 is built from 14 residues. This CDR3 reads CAWRIGSDAFGYTF. The CDR3 DNA sequence: TGTGCCTGGAGGATCGGGAGTGACGCCTTTGGCTACACCTTC.

The chain links TRBV28 to TRBJ1-5, with 7 positions matching TRBD1. The J segment lost 0 bases and the V segment lost 4 bases, leaving 0 bases of the junction unmatched. Germline assignment: CDR1 MDHEN and CDR2 SYDVKM. CDR3 size: 14 residues. The CDR3 coding sequence is TGTGCCAGCAGTTACAGGGGTAGCAATCAGCCCCAGCATTTT. This encodes CASSYRGSNQPQHF.

The V and J genes are TRBV28 and TRBJ2-1, with TRBD2 matching over 10 bases. Per the germline V gene, CDR1 is MDHEN and CDR2 is SYDVKM. V trimming: 5 bases; J trimming: 6 bases; junction bases outside the gene matches: 10. The CDR3 is 16 amino acids. CDR3 region: CASSPASGRPLNEQFF. CDR3 nucleotide sequence: TGTGCCAGCAGTCCCGCTAGCGGGAGACCCCTCAATGAGCAGTTCTTC.

The chain combines TRBV2 with TRBJ2-1; 9 nucleotides align to TRBD1. CDR1 and CDR2 from the germline V gene are SNHLY and FYNNEI. This CDR3 is built from 16 residues. With 6 bases clipped from V and 1 base from J, the junction kept 7 bases outside the gene matches. CDR3 bases: TGTGCCAGCAGCAGTTACGGGACAGGGTCCTACAATGAGCAGTTCTTC. Translated, it gives CASSSYGTGSYNEQFF.

This chain uses TRBV7-9 with TRBJ2-5; TRBD2 matches 10 bases. Trimming took 2 bases from V and 2 from J; bases not matched to a gene: 5. The V gene's germline CDR1 is SEHNR and CDR2 FQNEAQ (reference sequence). The CDR3 is 16 amino acids. The CDR3 spells CASSLLTSGYQETQYF. In nucleotides, the CDR3 is TGTGCCAGCAGCTTATTGACTAGCGGGTATCAAGAGACCCAGTACTTC.

This chain connects TRBV5-1 to TRBJ2-1; possibly TRBD2 for D (5 bases). CDR1 is SGHRS, CDR2 YFSETQ, per germline. CDR3 length: 15 amino acids. V lost 0 bases to trimming and J lost 0 bases, with 7 bases between them. The CDR3 sequence is CASSLATSSYNEQFF. The CDR3 nucleotides are TGCGCCAGCAGCTTGGCCACTAGCTCCTACAATGAGCAGTTCTTC.

This sequence joins TRBV6-4 and TRBJ1-5; 9 nucleotides align to TRBD1. Unmatched junction bases numbered 18, after V lost 6 bases and J lost 0 bases. Germline V gene lookup returns CDR1 MRHNA and CDR2 SNTAGT. This CDR3 is built from 20 residues. CDR3 loop: CASRAGLRDRVFSSNQPQHF. The CDR3 bases are TGTGCCAGCAGGGCTGGGCTACGGGACAGGGTTTTTAGTAGCAATCAGCCCCAGCATTTT.

The genes are TRBV5-8 and TRBJ1-2; no firm D call. V lost 4 bases to trimming and J lost 11 bases, with 12 bases between them. Germline assignment: CDR1 SGHTS and CDR2 YDEGEE. CDR3 size: 11 residues. CDR3: CASSPLLLYTF. As DNA, the CDR3 is TGTGCCAGCAGCCCCCTCCTTCTTTACACCTTC. Drawing the rest from reference TRBV5-8 and TRBJ1-2, the complete variable domain is EAGVTQSPTHLIKTRGQQATLRCSPISGHTSVYWYQQALGLGLQFLLWYDEGEERNRGNFPPRFSGRQFPNYSSELNVNALELEDSALYLCASSPLLLYTFGSGTRLTVV.

The V and J genes are TRBV4-1 and TRBJ1-6, with D possibly being TRBD1 (5 bases). CDR1 MGHRA and CDR2 YSYEKL come from the germline V gene. V was trimmed by 1 base and J by 9 bases, leaving 13 bases between them. The CDR3 spans 15 residues. The CDR3 DNA is TGCGCCAGCAGCCAAGGCGGGACTACTGGTTCACCCCTCCACTTT. Translation gives CASSQGGTTGSPLHF.

The CDR3 sequence: CASSLDGPDGYTF. In DNA, the CDR3 is TGTGCCAGCAGCTTAGATGGGCCCGATGGCTACACCTTC. The chain has TRBV7-9 and TRBJ1-2, with D hard to call. Looked up from germline, CDR1 is SEHNR and CDR2 is FQNEAQ (reference sequence). The V end lost 1 base, the J end lost 6 bases, and 9 bases lay between the germline ends. This CDR3 spans 13 amino acids.

This rearrangement joins TRBV5-6 to TRBJ2-7; possible D gene TRBD1, 5 bases. The germline gives CDR1 SGHDT, CDR2 YYEEEE. V was shortened by 4 bases and J by 0 bases, with 8 bases between the two germline ends. The CDR3 contains 13 residues. CDR3 sequence reads: CASSLRVSYEQYF. CDR3 bases: TGTGCCAGCAGCCTCAGGGTCTCCTACGAGCAGTACTTC.

V and J are TRBV15 and TRBJ1-5; D gene ambiguous. The CDR3 loop spans 13 amino acids. Germline V gene data show CDR1 as LNHNV and CDR2 as YYDKDF (reference sequence). Trimming shortened V by 6 bases and J by 6 bases, and 12 bases separated the two germline ends. CDR3 protein: CATRDEARQPQHF. In DNA form, the CDR3 reads TGTGCCACCAGGGATGAGGCGCGTCAGCCCCAGCATTTT.

This clone occurred a few times. This chain links TRBV29-1 with TRBJ2-1; 13 positions agree with TRBD2. This CDR3 contains 16 residues. Germline V gene sequence: CDR1 SQVTM, CDR2 ANQGSEA. The V segment lost 7 bases and the J segment 3 bases; nucleotides outside the gene matches: 9. CDR3 sequence (DNA): TGCAGCGGTGTGACTAGCGGGAGGTCGGGCTACAATGAGCAGTTCTTC. Amino acid sequence: CSGVTSGRSGYNEQFF.

The V and J genes are TRBV5-1 and TRBJ2-1; 7 nucleotides line up with TRBD2. CDR1 and CDR2 (germline): SGHRS, YFSETQ. The CDR3 covers 16 residues. The ends lost 0 bases at V and 6 bases at J; junction bases unmatched: 9. CDR3 in DNA: TGCGCCAGCAGCTTGGCCTACGGACTAGTTCCCAATGAGCAGTTCTTC. The encoded protein is CASSLAYGLVPNEQFF.